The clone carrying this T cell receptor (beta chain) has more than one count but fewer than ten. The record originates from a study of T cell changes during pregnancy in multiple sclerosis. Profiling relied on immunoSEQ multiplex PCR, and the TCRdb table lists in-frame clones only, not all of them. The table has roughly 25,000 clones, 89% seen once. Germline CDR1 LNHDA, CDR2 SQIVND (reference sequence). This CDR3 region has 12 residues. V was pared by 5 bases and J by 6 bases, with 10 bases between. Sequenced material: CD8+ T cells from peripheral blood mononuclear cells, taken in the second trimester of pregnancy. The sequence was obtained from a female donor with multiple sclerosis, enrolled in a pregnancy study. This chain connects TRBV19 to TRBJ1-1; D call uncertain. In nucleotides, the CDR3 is TGTGCCAGTAGTCCCTCGTCCGCTGAAGCTTTCTTT. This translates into CASSPSSAEAFF.